What follows describes a single TCR beta chain. The germline V and J ends were trimmed by 4 bases and 4 bases, with 8 bases remaining between them. The CDR3 sequence is 13 residues long. Germline values: CDR1 SGHTA, CDR2 FQGTGA. This entry belongs to a study of blood T cell repertoires in COVID-19. Study-wide context: Both acute and convalescent COVID-19 samples were obtained from the United States, Italy and Spain. PBMCs, B-cell-depleted T cells, or T cells provided the cDNA or gDNA that made up the material.

In the original analysis: Reference gene primer amplification in the assay estimated nucleated cell counts. The repertoire was sequenced with immunoSEQ multiplex PCR; TCRdb's copy has only in-frame clones and lacks some. The V and J calls and the clone size are those of that table, but D and trimming were determined from the DNA. The table has about 250,000 clones, about 86% seen once; the top ten hold more than 1.2%. This sequence joins TRBV7-3 and TRBJ2-1; D may be TRBD2 (5 bases). The TCR sequence derives from an older man with acute or convalescent COVID-19. Sequenced: peripheral blood. The CDR3 spells CASSSTRYNEQFF. In DNA, the CDR3 is TGTGCCAGCAGCTCTACTAGGTACAATGAGCAGTTCTTC.